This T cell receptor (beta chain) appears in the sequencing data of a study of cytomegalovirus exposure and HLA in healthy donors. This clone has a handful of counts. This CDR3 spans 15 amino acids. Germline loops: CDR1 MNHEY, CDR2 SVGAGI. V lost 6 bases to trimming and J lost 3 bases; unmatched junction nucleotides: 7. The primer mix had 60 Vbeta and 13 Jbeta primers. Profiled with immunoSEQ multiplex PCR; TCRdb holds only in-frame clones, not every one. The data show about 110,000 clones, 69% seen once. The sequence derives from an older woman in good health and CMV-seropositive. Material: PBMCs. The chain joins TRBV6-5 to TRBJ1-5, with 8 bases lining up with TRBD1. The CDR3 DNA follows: TGTGCCAGCAGACCCGGGACAGGCAACAATCAGCCCCAGCATTTT. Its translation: CASRPGTGNNQPQHF.